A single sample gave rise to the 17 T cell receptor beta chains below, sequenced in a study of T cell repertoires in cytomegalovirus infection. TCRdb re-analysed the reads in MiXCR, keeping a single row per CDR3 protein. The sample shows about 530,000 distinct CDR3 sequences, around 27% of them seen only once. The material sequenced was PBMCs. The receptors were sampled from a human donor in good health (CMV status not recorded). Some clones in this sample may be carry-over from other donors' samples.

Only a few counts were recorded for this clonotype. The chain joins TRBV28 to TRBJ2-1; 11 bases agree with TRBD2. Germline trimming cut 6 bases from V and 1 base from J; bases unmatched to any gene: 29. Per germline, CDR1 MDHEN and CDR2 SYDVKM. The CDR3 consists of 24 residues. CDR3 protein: CASSHTFTLQLAGEGTESYNEQFF. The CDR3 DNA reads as TGTGCCAGCAGCCATACCTTTACGCTCCAACTAGCGGGAGAGGGTACGGAGTCCTACAATGAGCAGTTCTTC.

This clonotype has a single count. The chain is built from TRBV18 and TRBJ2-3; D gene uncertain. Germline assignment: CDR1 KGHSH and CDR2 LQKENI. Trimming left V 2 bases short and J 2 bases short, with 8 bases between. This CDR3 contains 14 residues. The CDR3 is CASSPKGYTDTQYF. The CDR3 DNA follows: TGTGCCAGCTCACCAAAGGGTTACACAGATACGCAGTATTTT.

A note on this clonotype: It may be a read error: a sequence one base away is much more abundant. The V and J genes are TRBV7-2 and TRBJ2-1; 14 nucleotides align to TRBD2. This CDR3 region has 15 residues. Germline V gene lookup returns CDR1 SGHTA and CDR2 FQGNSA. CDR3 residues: CPSSLATSGRAEQFF. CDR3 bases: TGTCCCAGCAGCTTGGCGACTAGCGGGAGGGCGGAGCAGTTCTTC.

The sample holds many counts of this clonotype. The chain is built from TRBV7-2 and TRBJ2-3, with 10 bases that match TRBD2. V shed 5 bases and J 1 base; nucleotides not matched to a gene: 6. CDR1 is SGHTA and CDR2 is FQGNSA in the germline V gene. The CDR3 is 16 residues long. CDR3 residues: CASSPSGRGGTDTQYF. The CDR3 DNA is TGTGCCAGCAGCCCGAGCGGGAGGGGGGGCACAGATACGCAGTATTTT.

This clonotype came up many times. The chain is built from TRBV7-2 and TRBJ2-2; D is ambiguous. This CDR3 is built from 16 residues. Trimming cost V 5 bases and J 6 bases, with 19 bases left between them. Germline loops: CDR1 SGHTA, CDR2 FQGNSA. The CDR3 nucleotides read TGTGCCAGCAGCCCCCCCGGCGTGAGAAGAGCCGGGGAGCTGTTTTTT. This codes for CASSPPGVRRAGELFF.

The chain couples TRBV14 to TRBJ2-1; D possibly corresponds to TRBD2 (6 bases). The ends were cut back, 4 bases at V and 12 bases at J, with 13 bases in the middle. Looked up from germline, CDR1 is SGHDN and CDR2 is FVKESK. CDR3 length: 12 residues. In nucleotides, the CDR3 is TGTGCCAGCAGCCGATTACTAGCCCCGCAGTTCTTC. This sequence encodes CASSRLLAPQFF.

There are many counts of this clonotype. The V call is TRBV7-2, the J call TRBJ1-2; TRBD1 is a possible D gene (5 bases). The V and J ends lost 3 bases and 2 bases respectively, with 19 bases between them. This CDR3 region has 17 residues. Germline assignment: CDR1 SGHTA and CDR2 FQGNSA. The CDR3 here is CASSFDSRREINYGYTF. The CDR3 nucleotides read TGTGCCAGCAGCTTCGACAGCAGGAGGGAGATAAACTATGGCTACACCTTC.

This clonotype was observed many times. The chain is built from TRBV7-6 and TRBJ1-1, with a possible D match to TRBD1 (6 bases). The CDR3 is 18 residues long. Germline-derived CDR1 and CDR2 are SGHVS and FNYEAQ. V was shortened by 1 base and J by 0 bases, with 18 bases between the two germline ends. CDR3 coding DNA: TGTGCCAGCAGCTTAGTTTCTCCGGACAGCTTCATGAACACTGAAGCTTTCTTT. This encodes CASSLVSPDSFMNTEAFF.

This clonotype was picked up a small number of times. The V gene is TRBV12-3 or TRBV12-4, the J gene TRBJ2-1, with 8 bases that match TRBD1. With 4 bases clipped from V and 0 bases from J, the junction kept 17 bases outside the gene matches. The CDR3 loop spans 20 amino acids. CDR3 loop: CASSSTGQAVPPSSYNEQFF. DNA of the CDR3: TGTGCCAGCAGTTCGACGGGACAGGCTGTGCCCCCGAGCTCCTACAATGAGCAGTTCTTC.

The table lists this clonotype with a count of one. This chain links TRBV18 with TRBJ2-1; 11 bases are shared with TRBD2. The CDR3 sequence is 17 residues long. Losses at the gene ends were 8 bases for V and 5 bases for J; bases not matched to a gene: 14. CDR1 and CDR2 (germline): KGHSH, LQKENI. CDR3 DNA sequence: TGTGCCAGCCAGAACCCTAGCGGGGGGTACTTGAACAATGAGCAGTTCTTC. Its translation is CASQNPSGGYLNNEQFF.

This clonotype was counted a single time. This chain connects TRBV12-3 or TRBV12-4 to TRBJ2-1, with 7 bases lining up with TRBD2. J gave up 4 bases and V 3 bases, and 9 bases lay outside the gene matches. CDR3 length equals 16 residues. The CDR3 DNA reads TGTGCCAGCAGTTTCATCAGCGGGAAGGTTTACAATGAGCAGTTCTTC. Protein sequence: CASSFISGKVYNEQFF.

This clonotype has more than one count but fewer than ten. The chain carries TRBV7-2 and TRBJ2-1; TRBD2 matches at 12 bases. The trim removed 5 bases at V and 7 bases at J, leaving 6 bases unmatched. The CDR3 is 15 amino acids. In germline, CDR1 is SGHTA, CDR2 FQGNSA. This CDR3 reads CASSPRLAGANEQFF. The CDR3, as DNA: TGTGCCAGCAGCCCTAGACTAGCGGGAGCAAATGAGCAGTTCTTC.

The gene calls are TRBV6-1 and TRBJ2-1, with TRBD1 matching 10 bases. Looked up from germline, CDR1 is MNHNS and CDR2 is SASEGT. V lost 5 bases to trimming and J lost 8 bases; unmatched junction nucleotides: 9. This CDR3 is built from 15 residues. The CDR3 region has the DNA TGTGCCAGCAGTCGTAGACAGGGGGCTAGAGATGAGCAGTTCTTC. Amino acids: CASSRRQGARDEQFF.

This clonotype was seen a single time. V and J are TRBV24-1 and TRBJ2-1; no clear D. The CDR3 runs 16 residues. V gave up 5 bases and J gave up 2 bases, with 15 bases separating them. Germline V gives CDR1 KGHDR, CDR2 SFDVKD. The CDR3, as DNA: TGTGCCACCAGTGCTTGGGGTGTCGGTACCTACAATGAGCAGTTCTTC. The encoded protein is CATSAWGVGTYNEQFF.

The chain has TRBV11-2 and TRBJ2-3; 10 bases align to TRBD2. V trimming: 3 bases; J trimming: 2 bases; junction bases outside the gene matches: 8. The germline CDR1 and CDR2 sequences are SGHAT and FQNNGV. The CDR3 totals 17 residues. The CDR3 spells CASSLRTLAGVTDTQYF. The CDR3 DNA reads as TGTGCCAGCAGCTTGAGGACCCTAGCGGGAGTCACAGATACGCAGTATTTT. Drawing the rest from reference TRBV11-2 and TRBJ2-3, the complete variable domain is EAGVAQSPRYKIIEKRQSVAFWCNPISGHATLYWYQQILGQGPKLLIQFQNNGVVDDSQLPKDRFSAERLKGVDSTLKIQPAKLEDSAVYLCASSLRTLAGVTDTQYFGPGTRLTVL.

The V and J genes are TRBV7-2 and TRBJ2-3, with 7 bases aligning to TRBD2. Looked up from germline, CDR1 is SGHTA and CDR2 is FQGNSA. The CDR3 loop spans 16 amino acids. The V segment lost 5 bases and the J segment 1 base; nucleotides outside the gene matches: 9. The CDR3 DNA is TGTGCCAGCAGCCCTGTTAGCGGGTCGCGCACAGATACGCAGTATTTT. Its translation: CASSPVSGSRTDTQYF.

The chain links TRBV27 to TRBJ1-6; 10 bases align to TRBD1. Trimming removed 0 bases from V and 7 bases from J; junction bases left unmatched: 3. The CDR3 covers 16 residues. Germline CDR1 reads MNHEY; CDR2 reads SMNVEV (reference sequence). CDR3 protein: CASSLSGQGMNSPLHF. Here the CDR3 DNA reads TGTGCCAGCAGTTTATCGGGACAGGGGATGAATTCACCCCTCCACTTT.